Detailed here is one T cell receptor beta chain. The CDR3 loop spans 15 amino acids. V was pared by 0 bases and J by 1 base, with 10 bases between. CDR1 is GTSNPN and CDR2 is SVGIG in the germline V gene (reference sequence). This specimen belongs to a study of CD8 T cells in Susac syndrome. High-throughput TCR beta sequencing covered peripheral CD8+ and CD4+ T cells. Random hexamers were used to reverse transcribe the RNA input (0.5 to 1 ug). TCRdb used MiXCR to reprocess the immunoSEQ multiplex PCR reads, holding one entry per CDR3 protein. This sample yields 95,000 to 150,000 distinct CDR3 sequences, of which 90% to 95% are seen a single time; over 0.07% belongs to the top ten.

Sequencing input: CD4+ T cells from PBMCs. The TCR was taken from a human donor in good health. This chain connects TRBV30 to TRBJ2-1; no clear D. The CDR3 coding sequence is TGTGCCTGGAGTGTGAGGAGAATGTCCTACAATGAGCAGTTCTTC. Amino acid sequence: CAWSVRRMSYNEQFF.